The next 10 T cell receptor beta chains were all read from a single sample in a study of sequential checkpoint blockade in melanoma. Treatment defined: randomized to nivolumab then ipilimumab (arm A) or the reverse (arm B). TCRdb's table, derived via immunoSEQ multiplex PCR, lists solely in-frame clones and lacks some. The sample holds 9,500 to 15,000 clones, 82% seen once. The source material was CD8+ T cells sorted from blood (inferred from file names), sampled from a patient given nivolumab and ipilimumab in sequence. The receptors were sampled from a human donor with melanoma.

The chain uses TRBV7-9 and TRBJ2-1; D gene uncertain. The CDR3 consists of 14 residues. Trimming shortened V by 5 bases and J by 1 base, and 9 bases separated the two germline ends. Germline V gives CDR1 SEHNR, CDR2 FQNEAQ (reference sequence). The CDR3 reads CASSEALSYNEQFF. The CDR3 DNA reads TGTGCCAGCAGCGAGGCTCTATCCTACAATGAGCAGTTCTTC.

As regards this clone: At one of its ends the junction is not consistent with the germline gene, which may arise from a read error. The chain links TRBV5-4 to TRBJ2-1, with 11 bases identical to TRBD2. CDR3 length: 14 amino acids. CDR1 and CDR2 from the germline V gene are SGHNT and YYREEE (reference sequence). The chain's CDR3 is CAGSPGLAVNEQFF. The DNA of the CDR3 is TGTGCCGGCAGCCCGGGACTAGCGGTGAATGAGCAGTTCTTC. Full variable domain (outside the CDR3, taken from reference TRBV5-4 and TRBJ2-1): ETGVTQSPTHLIKTRGQQVTLRCSSQSGHNTVSWYQQALGQGPQFIFQYYREEENGRGNFPPRFSGLQFPNYSSELNVNALELDDSALYLCAGSPGLAVNEQFFGPGTRLTVL.

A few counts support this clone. For the CDR3, the DNA is TGTGCCAGCAGTTTAACGGGCACCGGGGAGCTGTTTTTT. This encodes CASSLTGTGELFF. The V call is TRBV27, the J call TRBJ2-2; no definite D call. Trimming left V 2 bases short and J 4 bases short, with 5 bases between. This CDR3 comprises 13 residues. The germline gives CDR1 MNHEY, CDR2 SMNVEV (reference sequence).

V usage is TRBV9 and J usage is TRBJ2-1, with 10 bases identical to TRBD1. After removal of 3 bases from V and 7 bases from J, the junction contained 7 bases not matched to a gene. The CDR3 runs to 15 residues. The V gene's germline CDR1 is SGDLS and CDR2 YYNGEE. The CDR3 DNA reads TGTGCCAGCAGCGATAGCGGGACAGGGGTAAATGAGCAGTTCTTC. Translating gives CASSDSGTGVNEQFF.

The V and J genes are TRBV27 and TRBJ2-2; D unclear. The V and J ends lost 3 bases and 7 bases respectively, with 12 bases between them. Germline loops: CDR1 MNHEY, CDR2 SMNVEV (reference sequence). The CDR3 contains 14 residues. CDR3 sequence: CASSFGDSHGELFF. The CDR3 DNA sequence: TGTGCCAGCAGTTTTGGTGATAGCCACGGGGAGCTGTTTTTT.

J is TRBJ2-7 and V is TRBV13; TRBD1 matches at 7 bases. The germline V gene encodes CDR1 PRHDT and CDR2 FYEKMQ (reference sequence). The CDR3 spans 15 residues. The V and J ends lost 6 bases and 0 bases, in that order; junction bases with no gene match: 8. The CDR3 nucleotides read TGTGCCAGCAGGCCTAGGGGACAGCTCTCCTACGAGCAGTACTTC. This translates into CASRPRGQLSYEQYF.

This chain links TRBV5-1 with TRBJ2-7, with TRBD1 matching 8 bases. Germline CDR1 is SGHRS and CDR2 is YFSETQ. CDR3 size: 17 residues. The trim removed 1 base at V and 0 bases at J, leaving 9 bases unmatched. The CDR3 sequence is CASSLLTQGASSYEQYF. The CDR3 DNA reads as TGCGCCAGCAGCTTGCTAACGCAGGGGGCAAGCTCCTACGAGCAGTACTTC.

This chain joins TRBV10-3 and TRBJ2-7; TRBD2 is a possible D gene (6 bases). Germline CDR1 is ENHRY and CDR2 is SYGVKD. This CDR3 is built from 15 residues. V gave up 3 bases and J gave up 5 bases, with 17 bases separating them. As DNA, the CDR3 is TGTGCCATCAGTGACGGGACTTGGGGCGAGAACGAGCAGTACTTC. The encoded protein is CAISDGTWGENEQYF.

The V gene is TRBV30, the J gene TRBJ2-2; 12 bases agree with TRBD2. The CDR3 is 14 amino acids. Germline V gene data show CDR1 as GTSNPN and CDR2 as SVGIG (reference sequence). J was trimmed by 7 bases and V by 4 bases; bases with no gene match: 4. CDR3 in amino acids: CAWTSGGAGGELFF. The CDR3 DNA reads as TGTGCCTGGACTAGCGGGGGGGCCGGCGGGGAGCTGTTTTTT.

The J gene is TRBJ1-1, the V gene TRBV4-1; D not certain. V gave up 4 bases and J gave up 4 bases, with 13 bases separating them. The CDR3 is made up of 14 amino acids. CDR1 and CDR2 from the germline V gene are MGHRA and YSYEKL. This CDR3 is CASSLEGGSTEAFF. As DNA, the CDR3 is TGCGCCAGCAGCCTCGAGGGAGGGAGCACTGAAGCTTTCTTT.